These 28 T cell receptor beta chains were sequenced from one sample in a study of cytomegalovirus exposure and HLA in healthy donors (dated by TCRdb to 2016 to 2017). The library was made by the immunoSEQ multiplex PCR assay. The table comes from immuneACCESS by way of TCRdb, which keeps in-frame sequences with V and J called. Part of the clones is missing from these tables; in studies checked, under half for an unresolved V gene and the rest for unknown reasons. For this sample there are about 160,000 clones; approximately 96% appear just once. The top ten clones comprise more than 0.7% of the sample. The sequencing input was PBMCs. Source of these receptors: a woman aged 18 to 35 in good health and CMV-seronegative.

The chain links TRBV5-1 to TRBJ2-2; D unclear. Germline V lookup: CDR1 SGHRS, CDR2 YFSETQ. Trimming took 0 bases from V and 6 from J, leaving 6 bases between them. The length of the CDR3 is 13 residues. The CDR3 DNA is TGCGCCAGCAGCTTGGTCCCCGCCGGGGAGCTGTTTTTT. Encoded protein: CASSLVPAGELFF.

Note on this clone: The junction shows a germline mismatch at one end, possibly a read error. The chain is built from TRBV19 and TRBJ2-7; TRBD1 matches at 9 bases. The CDR3 runs 16 residues. The germline gives CDR1 LNHDA, CDR2 SQIVND (reference sequence). In DNA form, the CDR3 reads TGTGCCAGTAGCACACTTCCGGGACAGGGCTCCCACGAGCAGTACTTC. This gives the protein CASSTLPGQGSHEQYF.

V gene TRBV5-1 combines with J gene TRBJ2-5; 9 bases are a match to TRBD2. With 1 base clipped from V and 2 bases from J, the junction kept 6 bases outside the gene matches. CDR3 size: 16 residues. Germline-derived CDR1 and CDR2 are SGHRS and YFSETQ. The CDR3 is CASSLSVTSGQETQYF. The CDR3 DNA sequence: TGCGCCAGCAGCTTGAGTGTGACTAGCGGACAAGAGACCCAGTACTTC.

The chain recombines TRBV5-4 with TRBJ2-7; D unresolved. The CDR3 extends over 11 amino acids. CDR1 is SGHNT, CDR2 YYREEE, per germline (reference sequence). Trimming stripped 4 bases from V and 2 bases from J, with 4 bases between. CDR3 residues: CASSTPYEQYF. CDR3 bases: TGTGCCAGCAGCACACCCTACGAGCAGTACTTC.

This chain uses TRBV19 with TRBJ1-5; 8 bases are shared with TRBD1. V was pared by 2 bases and J by 2 bases, with 2 bases of the junction left unmatched. The CDR3 sequence is 15 residues long. Germline assignment: CDR1 LNHDA and CDR2 SQIVND (reference sequence). CDR3 loop: CASSITGGGNQPQHF. CDR3 in DNA: TGTGCCAGTAGTATAACAGGGGGAGGCAATCAGCCCCAGCATTTT.

The chain joins TRBV7-2 to TRBJ1-2; no firm D call. Trimming took 5 bases from V and 6 from J, leaving 22 bases between them. Germline CDR1 reads SGHTA; CDR2 reads FQGNSA. This CDR3 is built from 16 residues. The CDR3 sequence is CASSHYPMGRGNGYTF. In DNA form, the CDR3 reads TGTGCCAGCAGCCATTACCCCATGGGGAGAGGGAATGGCTACACCTTC.

This CDR3 is CASSSGQSSYEQYF. Here the CDR3 DNA reads TGTGCCAGCAGCTCAGGACAGAGCTCCTACGAGCAGTACTTC. This sequence joins TRBV7-8 and TRBJ2-7, with D possibly matching TRBD1 (6 bases). Germline V lookup: CDR1 SGHVS, CDR2 FQNEAQ. The CDR3 has 14 amino acids. The ends were cut back, 4 bases at V and 0 bases at J, with 10 bases in the middle.

V gene TRBV5-1 combines with J gene TRBJ2-5; 8 bases map to TRBD1. The V segment lost 3 bases and the J segment 5 bases; nucleotides outside the gene matches: 12. In germline, CDR1 is SGHRS, CDR2 YFSETQ. CDR3 length: 16 amino acids. This CDR3 reads CASSSQAGGAGETQYF. The DNA for the CDR3 is TGCGCCAGCAGCTCGCAGGCAGGGGGCGCGGGGGAGACCCAGTACTTC.

The chain carries TRBV6-6 and TRBJ2-3; D may be TRBD1 (5 bases). Trimming took off 7 bases at V and 3 bases at J, with 14 bases between the two ends. The CDR3 is 14 amino acids. Germline V CDR1 and CDR2: MNHNY, SVGAGI (reference sequence). The CDR3 is CASTPSGRTDTQYF. For the CDR3, the DNA is TGTGCCAGCACCCCGTCAGGGCGGACAGATACGCAGTATTTT.

This clone was counted a single time. The chain combines TRBV2 with TRBJ2-4, with D perhaps matching TRBD1 (6 bases). The CDR3 has 14 amino acids. V lost 7 bases and J lost 7, with 17 bases in between. CDR1 and CDR2 (germline): SNHLY, FYNNEI. CDR3 in amino acids: CASKTNRVNNIQYF. The CDR3 nucleotides read TGTGCCAGCAAAACCAACAGGGTTAATAACATTCAGTACTTC.

The V call is TRBV19, the J call TRBJ1-4, with 9 bases identical to TRBD1. In germline, CDR1 is LNHDA, CDR2 SQIVND (reference sequence). The V and J ends lost 3 bases and 13 bases, in that order; junction bases with no gene match: 6. CDR3 length equals 13 residues. The CDR3 bases are TGTGCCAGTAGTATGGACAGGGGATCGGGACTGTTTTTT. It encodes CASSMDRGSGLFF. The complete variable domain, with remaining parts taken from reference TRBV19 and TRBJ1-4, reads DGGITQSPKYLFRKEGQNVTLSCEQNLNHDAMYWYRQDPGQGLRLIYYSQIVNDFQKGDIAEGYSVSREKKESFPLTVTSAQKNPTAFYLCASSMDRGSGLFFGSGTQLSVL.

V is TRBV5-1 and J is TRBJ1-2; 8 bases align to TRBD1. The ends lost 4 bases at V and 0 bases at J; junction bases unmatched: 5. The CDR3 is 15 residues long. Per germline, CDR1 SGHRS and CDR2 YFSETQ. The CDR3, as DNA: TGCGCCAGCAGCACGGGACAGGCCGCTAACTATGGCTACACCTTC. This codes for CASSTGQAANYGYTF.

As DNA, the CDR3 is TGTGCCAGCAGCTTCGGCGGGGGGGCTTCCTACAATGAGCAGTTCTTC. As protein: CASSFGGGASYNEQFF. V usage is TRBV5-4 and J usage is TRBJ2-1; 9 nucleotides align to TRBD2. The trim removed 2 bases at V and 1 base at J, leaving 4 bases unmatched. The CDR3 sequence is 16 residues long. Germline CDR1 SGHNT, CDR2 YYREEE (reference sequence).

Only one count was recorded for this clone. The chain carries TRBV2 and TRBJ2-5; the match to TRBD1 covers 9 bases. Germline-derived CDR1 and CDR2 are SNHLY and FYNNEI. V lost 6 bases and J lost 11; bases outside the gene matches: 7. The CDR3 length is 12 residues. CDR3 coding DNA: TGTGCCAGCAGAGATATCGACAGGGGGCAGTACTTC. Translating gives CASRDIDRGQYF.

The CDR3, as DNA: TGTGCCAGCAGCGGTGACCTGCGGGAGCAGTTCTTC. Its protein is CASSGDLREQFF. This chain links TRBV21-1 with TRBJ2-1; the table's D call TRBD2 went unverified against the DNA. TRBV21-1 is given as a pseudogene. The CDR3 length is 12 residues.

This rearrangement joins TRBV6-6 to TRBJ1-1, with TRBD1 matching over 11 bases. Trimming cost V 6 bases and J 8 bases; bases outside gene matches: 5. From germline, CDR1 is MNHNY and CDR2 SVGAGI (reference sequence). The CDR3 loop spans 13 amino acids. The CDR3 sequence is CASSPGTGGEAFF. DNA of the CDR3: TGTGCCAGCAGCCCCGGGACAGGGGGAGAAGCTTTCTTT.

V and J are TRBV19 and TRBJ1-1, with TRBD1 matching 8 bases. Germline assignment: CDR1 LNHDA and CDR2 SQIVND (reference sequence). J lost 1 base, V lost 4 bases, and 11 bases had no gene match. The CDR3 is 17 amino acids. The CDR3 bases are TGTGCCAGTAGTAGGACAGGGCTCTCCCTCGGGAACACTGAAGCTTTCTTT. Its translation: CASSRTGLSLGNTEAFF. Variable domain in full (rest from reference TRBV19 and TRBJ1-1): DGGITQSPKYLFRKEGQNVTLSCEQNLNHDAMYWYRQDPGQGLRLIYYSQIVNDFQKGDIAEGYSVSREKKESFPLTVTSAQKNPTAFYLCASSRTGLSLGNTEAFFGQGTRLTVV.

The CDR3 spells CASSPQGGHSAKETQYF. The DNA for the CDR3 is TGTGCCAGCAGCCCCCAGGGGGGACATAGCGCCAAAGAGACCCAGTACTTC. This chain connects TRBV7-3 to TRBJ2-5; D might be TRBD1 (7 bases). The ends were cut back, 5 bases at V and 3 bases at J, with 22 bases in the middle. From germline, CDR1 is SGHTA and CDR2 FQGTGA. The CDR3 is 17 amino acids.

The chain uses TRBV6-6 and TRBJ2-2, with 11 nucleotides matching TRBD1. The V and J ends lost 5 bases and 6 bases, in that order; junction bases with no gene match: 8. CDR3 length: 16 residues. The germline CDR1 and CDR2 sequences are MNHNY and SVGAGI (reference sequence). CDR3 nucleotides: TGTGCCAGCAGTCCGAGGGACAGGGGGTTCGCCGGGGAGCTGTTTTTT. Its protein is CASSPRDRGFAGELFF.

This rearrangement joins TRBV5-1 to TRBJ1-4; 7 positions agree with TRBD1. From germline, CDR1 is SGHRS and CDR2 YFSETQ. The V and J ends lost 5 bases and 2 bases, in that order; junction bases with no gene match: 3. The CDR3 runs to 14 residues. The CDR3 loop is CASRPTGTNEKLFF. The DNA for the CDR3 is TGCGCCAGCAGGCCGACAGGGACTAATGAAAAACTGTTTTTT.

This sequence joins TRBV6-5 and TRBJ2-5; a possible D gene is TRBD2 (5 bases). CDR3 size: 15 residues. V shed 6 bases and J shed 4 bases, with 18 bases lying between them. Germline CDR1 and CDR2: MNHEY and SVGAGI. The chain's CDR3 is CASSRGRSPGETQYF. For the CDR3, the DNA is TGTGCCAGCAGCCGGGGTCGCTCCCCTGGAGAGACCCAGTACTTC.

The chain combines TRBV15 with TRBJ2-7; TRBD1 aligns across 8 bases. The V gene end was trimmed by 2 bases and the J gene end by 3 bases; junction bases not matched to a gene: 3. This CDR3 is built from 14 residues. CDR1 and CDR2 from the germline V gene are LNHNV and YYDKDF (reference sequence). CDR3: CATSRRTGNYEQYF. The CDR3 nucleotides are TGTGCCACCAGCAGACGGACAGGGAACTACGAGCAGTACTTC.

The chain links TRBV6-5 to TRBJ2-6; 8 bases agree with TRBD1. The CDR3 runs to 14 residues. Looked up from germline, CDR1 is MNHEY and CDR2 is SVGAGI. V shed 6 bases, J shed 7 bases, and the junction held 5 bases outside the gene matches. For the CDR3, the DNA is TGTGCCAGCAGCCCCGGACAGGGCGCCAACGTCCTGACTTTC. Protein: CASSPGQGANVLTF.

This sequence joins TRBV28 and TRBJ1-3; D ambiguous. Germline CDR1 reads MDHEN; CDR2 reads SYDVKM. The length of the CDR3 is 14 residues. Trimming removed 2 bases from V and 7 bases from J, with 12 bases in between. The CDR3 DNA sequence: TGTGCCAGCAGTTTACCACCGCCCCAGAACACCATATATTTT. It is translated as CASSLPPPQNTIYF.

This clone was seen only once. V and J are TRBV29-1 and TRBJ1-1, with 7 nucleotides matching TRBD1. Per the germline V gene, CDR1 is SQVTM and CDR2 is ANQGSEA. This CDR3 is 17 amino acids long. Germline trimming cut 5 bases from V and 4 bases from J; bases unmatched to any gene: 19. The CDR3 coding sequence is TGCAGCGTTCAACCTCTTTTTAGGAGGGGGCTGGGCACTGAAGCTTTCTTT. Its translation: CSVQPLFRRGLGTEAFF.

The chain joins TRBV7-2 to TRBJ2-5, with TRBD2 matching 9 bases. V shed 1 base and J 5 bases; nucleotides not matched to a gene: 11. The CDR3 consists of 17 residues. Germline CDR1 and CDR2: SGHTA and FQGNSA. Here the CDR3 reads CASSLGPRTSAWETQYF. DNA for the CDR3: TGTGCCAGCAGCTTAGGCCCCCGGACTAGCGCGTGGGAGACCCAGTACTTC.

This clone showed up just once. The chain is built from TRBV19 and TRBJ2-5, with 9 bases fitting TRBD1. Trimming at V came to 6 bases and at J to 5 bases, leaving 4 bases not matched to a gene. Per the germline V gene, CDR1 is LNHDA and CDR2 is SQIVND (reference sequence). The CDR3 extends over 13 amino acids. The CDR3 reads CASRGDRAETQYF. The CDR3 nucleotides are TGTGCCAGTAGGGGGGACAGGGCGGAGACCCAGTACTTC.

The J gene is TRBJ2-2, the V gene TRBV4-2; 8 nucleotides match TRBD2. CDR1 is LGHNA and CDR2 is YNFKEQ in the germline V gene. This CDR3 is built from 17 residues. Trimming removed 0 bases from V and 7 bases from J; junction bases left unmatched: 10. The CDR3 DNA follows: TGTGCCAGCAGCCAAGACACCCCAGCGGGGGCTAACGGGGAGCTGTTTTTT. It yields the protein CASSQDTPAGANGELFF.